This record covers a single T cell receptor beta chain. Its specific antigen is unknown. Per-nucleotide qualities are absent, and no much larger clonotype sits a single base away. Counted from cysteine to phenylalanine, this CDR3 has 16 amino acids. Only CDR3 DNA is held: 48 bases, read in frame from base 1. Trimming leaves V shorter by 4 bases and J shorter by 8 bases, with the junction holding 15 bases beyond the gene matches. Based on the germline V gene, the CDR1 and CDR2 sequences are SGHVS and FNYEAQ. The data were taken from a study of blood T cell repertoires in COVID-19 (dated by TCRdb to between 2020 and 2021). For the study in its entirety: Collaborator samples came from the United States, Italy and Spain and covered acute and convalescent phases of COVID-19. The material from the prospective study consisted of cDNA or gDNA derived from T cells, B-cell-depleted T cells, or PBMCs. Subjects who had been exposed to COVID-19, were actively infected with it, or had recovered from it provided the deeply sampled blood TCRbeta repertoires that made up the dataset. The repertoires were released in a freely available public database meant as a resource for research on the immune response to SARS-CoV-2. Samples were obtained from the ongoing ImmuneRACE study (first 160 participants) and from about 1,300 subjects provided by 6 global collaborators. Sample metadata almost always included a de-identified subject ID, COVID-19 status, age in years and sex. Where HLA class I and class II types were available, the types were taken from metadata supplied by the sample provider, not from assay-based typing.

Overall results and qualifications from the work: The amount of clinical and demographic metadata varied by source and participant and was provided uncurated.

In Seattle, one collaborating source enrolled patients while the infection was active and tracked those patients longitudinally over the course of disease. Collaborating institutions collected whole blood in K2EDTA tubes following their own protocols. For TCRbeta analysis, collaborators shipped samples as frozen whole blood, isolated PBMCs, or DNA extracted from either of those sample types. TCRbeta CDR3 regions were amplified from genomic DNA using the immunoSEQ Assay, a bias-controlled multiplex PCR. Concerning the study's data processing: Within the assay, amplification of reference gene primers was used to estimate how many nucleated cells each sample contained. Sequence reads were collapsed and filtered to measure the absolute abundance of every unique TCRbeta CDR3 rearrangement. Productive Simpson clonality was computed per sample as the square root of Simpson's diversity index over productive rearrangements. TCRdb carries this immuneACCESS record with in-frame sequences only. Its versions omit some clonotypes, under half of them owing to an unresolved V gene in the studies checked, with the rest unexplained. V, J and clone size were drawn from that table, and D and trimming were deduced from the DNA. For this sample there are about 160,000 clones; around 74% appear just once. The ten largest clonotypes hold 8.1% of the sample.

Sequenced material: peripheral blood. The sequence joins TRBV7-6 to TRBJ1-2, with 8 bases in between that match TRBD1. The clonotype comes from a woman aged 55-69 years with COVID-19, enrolled during active disease. The encoded CDR3 is CASSSSGGRGRGGYTF. The DNA reads as follows: TGTGCCAGCAGCTCCTCAGGAGGCAGGGGGCGAGGAGGCTACACCTTC.